These 13 T cell receptor beta chains were all obtained from the same sample, sequenced in a study of T cell responses to AZD1222 COVID-19 vaccine. TCRdb's table, derived via immunoSEQ multiplex PCR, lists solely in-frame clones and lacks some. The sample lists approximately 150,000 clones, over 90% occurring once. The sample here was peripheral blood, taken on day 0 of AZD1222 vaccination. The receptors derive from an adult in good health.

The chain joins TRBV7-2 to TRBJ2-2; D perhaps matches TRBD2 (5 bases). Germline V gene sequence: CDR1 SGHTA, CDR2 FQGNSA. Trimming took 3 bases from V and 1 from J, leaving 9 bases between them. The CDR3 runs to 15 residues. The CDR3 spells CASSLGSVNTGELFF. For the CDR3, the DNA is TGTGCCAGCAGCTTGGGTAGCGTGAACACCGGGGAGCTGTTTTTT.

The V and J genes are TRBV5-1 and TRBJ2-4; D is undetermined. The CDR3 runs to 12 residues. Germline V gives CDR1 SGHRS, CDR2 YFSETQ. V lost 2 bases to trimming and J lost 2 bases, with 2 bases between them. The CDR3 DNA follows: TGCGCCAGCAGCTTAACCAAAAACATTCAGTACTTC. The encoded protein is CASSLTKNIQYF. The full variable domain, its missing parts supplied by reference TRBV5-1 and TRBJ2-4, is KAGVTQTPRYLIKTRGQQVTLSCSPISGHRSVSWYQQTPGQGLQFLFEYFSETQRNKGNFPGRFSGRQFSNSRSEMNVSTLELGDSALYLCASSLTKNIQYFGAGTRLSVL.

V is TRBV6-1 and J is TRBJ2-3; D gene uncertain. Germline CDR1 reads MNHNS; CDR2 reads SASEGT. The CDR3 runs 16 residues. V was trimmed by 3 bases and J by 2 bases, leaving 15 bases between them. The CDR3 here is CASSESAASYTDTQYF. CDR3 DNA: TGTGCCAGCAGTGAGTCAGCAGCCTCTTACACAGATACGCAGTATTTT.

The chain joins TRBV7-9 to TRBJ2-7, with D possibly matching TRBD1 (6 bases). The V gene's germline CDR1 is SEHNR and CDR2 FQNEAQ (reference sequence). The V end was cut by 6 bases, the J end by 5 bases, with 17 bases between. CDR3 size: 14 residues. CDR3 DNA: TGTGCCAGCAGATCAACAGGGTATGGTGACGAGCAGTACTTC. Translating it yields CASRSTGYGDEQYF.

The rearrangement links TRBV9 to TRBJ1-5, with D hard to call. In germline, CDR1 is SGDLS, CDR2 YYNGEE. The V and J ends lost 0 bases and 4 bases respectively, with 11 bases between them. This CDR3 comprises 15 residues. CDR3 loop: CASSVDGDGNQPQHF. In nucleotides, the CDR3 is TGTGCCAGCAGCGTAGATGGAGACGGTAATCAGCCCCAGCATTTT.

The chain joins TRBV5-1 to TRBJ2-2; D remains ambiguous. The CDR3 loop spans 14 amino acids. Between the trimmed V and J ends, which lost 0 bases and 2 bases, there was a span of 5 bases. Per germline, CDR1 SGHRS and CDR2 YFSETQ. CDR3 residues: CASSLGPNTGELFF. The CDR3, as DNA: TGCGCCAGCAGCTTGGGTCCAAACACCGGGGAGCTGTTTTTT.

J is TRBJ2-1 and V is TRBV10-3; D may correspond to TRBD1 or TRBD2 (6 bases each). Trimming took off 4 bases at V and 1 base at J, with 20 bases between the two ends. This CDR3 is built from 18 residues. In germline, CDR1 is ENHRY, CDR2 SYGVKD. Here the CDR3 reads CAISGTGGLGGSYNEQFF. The CDR3 DNA reads as TGTGCCATCAGTGGAACCGGGGGCCTCGGGGGTTCCTACAATGAGCAGTTCTTC.

The chain uses TRBV5-6 and TRBJ1-6; D unclear. The CDR3 is 13 residues long. The V gene lost 5 bases and the J gene lost 6 bases, with 9 bases spanning the gap. CDR1 and CDR2 (germline): SGHDT, YYEEEE. CDR3: CASSWTANSPLHF. In nucleotides, the CDR3 is TGTGCCAGCAGTTGGACGGCTAATTCACCCCTCCACTTT. Full variable domain (remainder filled in from reference TRBV5-6 and TRBJ1-6): DAGVTQSPTHLIKTRGQQVTLRCSPKSGHDTVSWYQQALGQGPQFIFQYYEEEERQRGNFPDRFSGHQFPNYSSELNVNALLLGDSALYLCASSWTANSPLHFGNGTRLTVT.

V usage is TRBV5-8 and J usage is TRBJ2-1; a possible D gene is TRBD1 (6 bases). Trimming cost V 4 bases and J 4 bases, with 18 bases left between them. Germline lookup yields CDR1 SGHTS and CDR2 YDEGEE. The CDR3 sequence is 16 residues long. Written as DNA, the CDR3 is TGTGCCAGCAGCCAGACAGGAACAAACTATTACAATGAGCAGTTCTTC. Translating it yields CASSQTGTNYYNEQFF.

This chain joins TRBV5-5 and TRBJ1-1; D gene unclear. The CDR3 covers 16 residues. Trimming took off 4 bases at V and 1 base at J, with 17 bases between the two ends. Germline CDR1 SGHKS, CDR2 YYEKEE (reference sequence). CDR3 nucleotides: TGTGCCAGCAGCATAACGCGGTTTTTAAAGAACACTGAAGCTTTCTTT. Protein product: CASSITRFLKNTEAFF.

This chain uses TRBV24-1 with TRBJ2-2, with D possibly matching TRBD2 (7 bases). Trimming removed 4 bases from V and 4 bases from J, with 21 bases in between. The CDR3 loop spans 18 amino acids. Germline lookup yields CDR1 KGHDR and CDR2 SFDVKD. The CDR3 DNA sequence: TGTGCCACCAGTGACCCACGAGGCGAGGGAGGGGGCACCGGGGAGCTGTTTTTT. Its translation: CATSDPRGEGGGTGELFF.

J is TRBJ1-4 and V is TRBV7-9; D uncertain. This CDR3 has 15 residues. CDR1 and CDR2 from the germline V gene are SEHNR and FQNEAQ (reference sequence). V lost 2 bases and J lost 4, with 11 bases in between. The CDR3 DNA reads TGTGCCAGCAGCTTAAGCCAGACTCTTAATGAAAAACTGTTTTTT. Protein: CASSLSQTLNEKLFF.

The gene calls are TRBV5-4 and TRBJ1-1; D uncertain. CDR1 is SGHNT and CDR2 is YYREEE in the germline V gene (reference sequence). V lost 4 bases and J 0 bases, leaving 4 bases between the germline ends. CDR3 length equals 12 residues. DNA for the CDR3: TGTGCCAGCAGCCTCATGAACACTGAAGCTTTCTTT. Translating gives CASSLMNTEAFF.